The clone carrying this TCR beta chain came up many times. Its antigen remains unknown. The data belong to a study of early T cells in non-severe SARS-CoV-2 infection. On the study more broadly: Sequencing targeted bulk RNA from unsorted whole blood, leaving chains unpaired. Study-level findings and limits: Private and CD4 specificities were missed by VDJdb matching, which favored anti-spike CD8 responses.

Unique molecular identifiers were attached to individual cDNA molecules. One entry per CDR3 protein results from TCRdb running MiXCR on the 5' RACE reads. This table has around 39,000 distinct CDR3 sequences, approximately 8% appearing once. Germline V lookup: CDR1 MNHNS, CDR2 SASEGT. The CDR3 runs 14 residues. Between the trimmed V and J ends, which lost 6 bases and 0 bases, there was a span of 8 bases. This TCR came from an adult who was a healthcare worker with PCR-confirmed SARS-CoV-2 infection or an uninfected control (not recorded which). The rearrangement joins TRBV6-1 to TRBJ1-4; a weak D match, TRBD1 (6 bases). The material was whole blood, obtained at baseline. The CDR3 DNA reads as TGTGCCAGCAGGACAGGAGCAACTAATGAAAAACTGTTTTTT. Its translation: CASRTGATNEKLFF.